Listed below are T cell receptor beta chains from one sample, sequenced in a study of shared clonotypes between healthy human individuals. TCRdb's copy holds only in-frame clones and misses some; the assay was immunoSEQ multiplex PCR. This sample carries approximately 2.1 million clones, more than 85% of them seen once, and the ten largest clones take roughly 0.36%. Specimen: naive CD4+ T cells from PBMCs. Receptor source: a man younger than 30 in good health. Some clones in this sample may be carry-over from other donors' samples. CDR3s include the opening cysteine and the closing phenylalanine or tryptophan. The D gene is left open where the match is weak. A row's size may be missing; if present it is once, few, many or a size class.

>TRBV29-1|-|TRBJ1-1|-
TGCAGCGTTGTGAGTCTTGGGCAACCGAACACTGAAGCTTTCTTT
CSVVSLGQPNTEAFF
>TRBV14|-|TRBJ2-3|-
TGTGCCAGCAGCGCCAGCACAGATACGCAGTATTTT
CASSASTDTQYF
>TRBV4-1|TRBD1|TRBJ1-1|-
TGCGCCAGCAGCCAAGATCGGGGGGACAGTTCTAAAGGGGCGATGAACACTGAAGCTTTCTTT
CASSQDRGDSSKGAMNTEAFF
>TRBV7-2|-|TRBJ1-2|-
TGTGCCAGCAGCTTATTTTGGGCAGGCGAAGGCTACACCTTC
CASSLFWAGEGYTF
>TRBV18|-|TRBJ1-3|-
TGTGCCAGCTCACTACAGGGTGCCCACTCTGGAAACACCATATATTTT
CASSLQGAHSGNTIYF
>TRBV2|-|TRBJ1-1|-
TGTGCCAGCAGCCAGAAGGGGGGGGTAACTGAAGCTTTCTTT
CASSQKGGVTEAFF
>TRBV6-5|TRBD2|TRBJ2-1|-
TGTGCCAGCACCCTAGCGGGAGGGCCTGAGAATGAGCAGTTCTTC
CASTLAGGPENEQFF
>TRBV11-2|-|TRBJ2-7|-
TGTGCCAGCAGGGGGGGCGGACTCCATATCGCCTCCTACGAGCAGTACTTC
CASRGGGLHIASYEQYF
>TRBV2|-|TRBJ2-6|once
TGTGCCAGCAGTGTGAGGGTCGGGGCCAACGTCCTGACTTTC
CASSVRVGANVLTF
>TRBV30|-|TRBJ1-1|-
TGTGCCTGGAGTGGGTTGGTGGGAATGAACACTGAAGCTTTCTTT
CAWSGLVGMNTEAFF
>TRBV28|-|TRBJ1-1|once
TGTGCCACTTGTGGTGGGGGTGCTCTGAACACTGAAGCTTTCTTT
CATCGGGALNTEAFF
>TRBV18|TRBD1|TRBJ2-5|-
TGTGCCAGCTCACCGCTAGGACAGGTGGGAGAGACCCAGTACTTC
CASSPLGQVGETQYF
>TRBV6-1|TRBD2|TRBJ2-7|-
TGTGCCAGCAGCCCCCAGCGGGAGGTCCGGTACGAGCAGTACTTC
CASSPQREVRYEQYF
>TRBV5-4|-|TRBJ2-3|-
TGTGCCAGCAGCCAACCTACAGACACAGATACGCAGTATTTT
CASSQPTDTDTQYF